This record concerns one T cell receptor (beta chain) sequence. The antigen is undetermined. These data originate in a study of blood T cells in healthy people across ages. Study findings and constraints: Correlation between TCR beta diversity and naive T cell percentage was strong.

CDR1 is LGHDT and CDR2 is YNNKEL in the germline V gene (reference sequence). V lost 1 base, J lost 2 bases, and 5 bases stayed unmatched. This CDR3 spans 15 amino acids. Together with a sample-barcoded 5' primer, a J-beta primer mix was included in a second PCR lasting about 6 to 12 cycles. A template-switch adaptor with 12 random nucleotides tagged each cDNA molecule. Via MiXCR, TCRdb re-called the 5' RACE reads, giving one row per CDR3 protein. The data hold 550,000 to 750,000 distinct CDR3 sequences, with roughly 21% observed a single time. V usage is TRBV3-1 and J usage is TRBJ2-7; 7 positions match TRBD2. Sequenced input: blood. The sequence derives from a man aged 65 to 79 in good health. This CDR3 reads CASSQVLAVTYEQYF. The CDR3 nucleotides read TGTGCCAGCAGCCAAGTGCTAGCGGTTACCTACGAGCAGTACTTC.